This TCR beta chain appears in the sequencing data of a study of blood T cell repertoires in COVID-19. Study details: COVID-19 samples, acute and convalescent, were from the United States, Italy and Spain.

Here immunoSEQ multiplex PCR was the method, and the copy in TCRdb shows in-frame clones only, minus some. The table has around 140,000 clones, around 87% seen once; the top ten hold 10% to 12%. Sample: PBMCs or T cells enriched from blood (not recorded which). This receptor was taken from a man between 60 and 75 years old who had recovered from COVID-19.

The CDR3 nucleotides read TGTGCCAGCAGCTCACCCCAGGGGGCTAGTGGCTACACCTTC. Translating it yields CASSSPQGASGYTF. This chain joins TRBV5-4 and TRBJ1-2; 8 bases agree with TRBD1. The CDR3 has 14 residues. V lost 3 bases to trimming and J lost 7 bases; unmatched junction nucleotides: 8. Germline CDR1 SGHNT, CDR2 YYREEE (reference sequence).